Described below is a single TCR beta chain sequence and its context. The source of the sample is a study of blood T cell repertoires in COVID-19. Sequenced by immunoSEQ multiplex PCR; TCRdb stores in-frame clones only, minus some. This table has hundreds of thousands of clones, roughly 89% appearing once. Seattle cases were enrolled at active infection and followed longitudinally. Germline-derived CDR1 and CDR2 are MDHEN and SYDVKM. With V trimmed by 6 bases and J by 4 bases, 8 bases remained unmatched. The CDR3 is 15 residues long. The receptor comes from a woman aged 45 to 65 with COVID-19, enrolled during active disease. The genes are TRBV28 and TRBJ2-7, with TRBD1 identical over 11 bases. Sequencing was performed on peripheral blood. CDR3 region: CASRNLGQGAYEQYF. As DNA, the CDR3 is TGTGCCAGCAGGAATTTAGGACAGGGGGCATACGAGCAGTACTTC.